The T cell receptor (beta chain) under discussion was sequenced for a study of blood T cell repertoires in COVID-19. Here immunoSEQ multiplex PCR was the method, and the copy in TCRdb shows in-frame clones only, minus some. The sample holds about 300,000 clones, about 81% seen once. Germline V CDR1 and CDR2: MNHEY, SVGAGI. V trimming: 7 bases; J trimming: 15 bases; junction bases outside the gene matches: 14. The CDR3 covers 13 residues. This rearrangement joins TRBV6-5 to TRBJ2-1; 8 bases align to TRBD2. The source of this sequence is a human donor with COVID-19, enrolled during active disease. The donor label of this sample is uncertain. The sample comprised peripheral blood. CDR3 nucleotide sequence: TGTGCCAGCATTTTCGGTAGCGGGATGGGTCCGTTCTTC. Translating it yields CASIFGSGMGPFF.